The rows below give T cell receptor beta chains drawn from one sample of a study of cytomegalovirus exposure and HLA in healthy donors. Data came from immunoSEQ multiplex PCR; TCRdb stores just in-frame clones and leaves some out. The repertoire holds about 120,000 clones, with 70% to 80% as singletons. Input material: PBMCs. The receptors derive from a young man in good health and CMV-seropositive. Each CDR3 is given with its conserved first and last residue. Each record gives: clone size, CDR3 length, D gene, J gene, V gene, CDR3 protein, CDR3 DNA. A D gene is named only where the DNA matches it firmly. Clone size is shown for a subset of rows, as once, few, many or a class of expanded clone.

clone size: -
CDR3 length: 14
D gene: -
J gene: TRBJ1-4
V gene: TRBV5-1
CDR3 protein: CASSAPGVREKLFF
CDR3 DNA: TGCGCCAGCAGCGCCCCGGGGGTTCGTGAAAAACTGTTTTTT

clone size: -
CDR3 length: 15
D gene: TRBD1
J gene: TRBJ1-5
V gene: TRBV19
CDR3 protein: CASSRAGGFNQPQHF
CDR3 DNA: TGTGCCAGTAGTCGAGCAGGGGGCTTCAATCAGCCCCAGCATTTT

clone size: -
CDR3 length: 13
D gene: -
J gene: TRBJ1-5
V gene: TRBV5-4
CDR3 protein: CASSLSYNQPQHF
CDR3 DNA: TGTGCCAGCAGCTTGAGCTACAATCAGCCCCAGCATTTT

clone size: -
CDR3 length: 15
D gene: -
J gene: TRBJ2-5
V gene: TRBV23-1
CDR3 protein: CASSPTDEGGETQYF
CDR3 DNA: TGCGCCAGCAGTCCAACTGACGAGGGCGGAGAGACCCAGTACTTC

clone size: -
CDR3 length: 14
D gene: TRBD1
J gene: TRBJ1-2
V gene: TRBV5-5
CDR3 protein: CASSAQAGGGSYTF
CDR3 DNA: TGTGCCAGCAGCGCCCAGGCAGGGGGCGGGAGCTACACCTTC

clone size: -
CDR3 length: 15
D gene: -
J gene: TRBJ2-3
V gene: TRBV11-1
CDR3 protein: CASSLVMSGADTQYF
CDR3 DNA: TGTGCCAGCAGCTTAGTCATGTCCGGGGCAGATACGCAGTATTTT

clone size: -
CDR3 length: 14
D gene: -
J gene: TRBJ2-5
V gene: TRBV5-4
CDR3 protein: CASSLGQTQETQYF
CDR3 DNA: TGTGCCAGCAGCTTGGGACAGACCCAAGAGACCCAGTACTTC

clone size: -
CDR3 length: 14
D gene: -
J gene: TRBJ1-2
V gene: TRBV11-2
CDR3 protein: CASSLDWGDYGYTF
CDR3 DNA: TGTGCCAGCAGCTTAGACTGGGGGGACTATGGCTACACCTTC

clone size: once
CDR3 length: 18
D gene: TRBD2
J gene: TRBJ2-7
V gene: TRBV7-2
CDR3 protein: CASSLAGLAGEIAYEQYF
CDR3 DNA: TGTGCCAGCAGCTTAGCGGGACTAGCGGGAGAGATAGCCTACGAGCAGTACTTC

clone size: -
CDR3 length: 12
D gene: TRBD1
J gene: TRBJ2-7
V gene: TRBV10-2
CDR3 protein: CASRETGVEQYF
CDR3 DNA: TGCGCCAGCAGAGAGACAGGGGTCGAGCAGTACTTC

clone size: -
CDR3 length: 14
D gene: -
J gene: TRBJ1-3
V gene: TRBV5-1
CDR3 protein: CASSLSGFGNTIYF
CDR3 DNA: TGCGCCAGCAGCTTATCAGGGTTTGGGAACACCATATATTTT

clone size: -
CDR3 length: 16
D gene: -
J gene: TRBJ2-3
V gene: TRBV4-3
CDR3 protein: CASSRNRAGVTDTQYF
CDR3 DNA: TGCGCCAGCAGCCGAAATAGGGCGGGCGTAACGGATACGCAGTATTTT

clone size: -
CDR3 length: 14
D gene: -
J gene: TRBJ2-2
V gene: TRBV5-1
CDR3 protein: CASSGTLNTGELFF
CDR3 DNA: TGCGCCAGCAGCGGCACCCTGAACACCGGGGAGCTGTTTTTT

clone size: -
CDR3 length: 13
D gene: -
J gene: TRBJ2-6
V gene: TRBV28
CDR3 protein: CASSSPGANVLTF
CDR3 DNA: TGTGCCAGCAGTTCTCCCGGGGCCAACGTCCTGACTTTC

clone size: -
CDR3 length: 13
D gene: -
J gene: TRBJ2-7
V gene: TRBV7-9
CDR3 protein: CASSLDLSYEQYF
CDR3 DNA: TGTGCCAGCAGCTTGGACTTATCCTACGAGCAGTACTTC

clone size: -
CDR3 length: 16
D gene: -
J gene: TRBJ2-2
V gene: TRBV5-1
CDR3 protein: CASSDIGVSWTGELFF
CDR3 DNA: TGCGCCAGCAGCGACATAGGGGTCTCGTGGACCGGGGAGCTGTTTTTT

clone size: -
CDR3 length: 14
D gene: TRBD1
J gene: TRBJ2-7
V gene: TRBV5-1
CDR3 protein: CASSAGQGAAWQYF
CDR3 DNA: TGCGCCAGCAGCGCGGGACAGGGGGCTGCCTGGCAGTACTTC

clone size: few
CDR3 length: 15
D gene: TRBD2
J gene: TRBJ2-7
V gene: TRBV18
CDR3 protein: CASSEYSGGADEQYF
CDR3 DNA: TGTGCCAGCTCAGAATACAGCGGGGGGGCCGACGAGCAGTACTTC

clone size: -
CDR3 length: 14
D gene: -
J gene: TRBJ2-1
V gene: TRBV27
CDR3 protein: CASSLWAEVDEQFF
CDR3 DNA: TGTGCCAGCAGTTTGTGGGCGGAGGTGGATGAGCAGTTCTTC

clone size: -
CDR3 length: 12
D gene: -
J gene: TRBJ2-7
V gene: TRBV7-2
CDR3 protein: CASSPRAYEQYF
CDR3 DNA: TGTGCCAGCAGCCCCAGGGCCTACGAGCAGTACTTC

clone size: -
CDR3 length: 10
D gene: -
J gene: TRBJ1-2
V gene: TRBV20-1
CDR3 protein: CSASGSGYTF
CDR3 DNA: TGCAGTGCTTCAGGGTCTGGCTACACCTTC

clone size: -
CDR3 length: 15
D gene: -
J gene: TRBJ1-1
V gene: TRBV7-8
CDR3 protein: CASSFVTTSNTEAFF
CDR3 DNA: TGTGCCAGCAGCTTTGTGACAACCTCGAACACTGAAGCTTTCTTT

clone size: -
CDR3 length: 13
D gene: -
J gene: TRBJ1-2
V gene: TRBV11-3
CDR3 protein: CASSPPRFYGYTF
CDR3 DNA: TGTGCCAGCAGCCCCCCTAGATTCTATGGCTACACCTTC

clone size: -
CDR3 length: 15
D gene: TRBD1
J gene: TRBJ2-1
V gene: TRBV2
CDR3 protein: CASRDRVKSYNEQFF
CDR3 DNA: TGTGCCAGCAGGGACAGGGTAAAATCCTACAATGAGCAGTTCTTC

clone size: -
CDR3 length: 12
D gene: -
J gene: TRBJ2-3
V gene: TRBV7-9
CDR3 protein: CSSSLSADTQYF
CDR3 DNA: TGTTCCAGCAGTCTTAGTGCAGATACGCAGTATTTT

clone size: once
CDR3 length: 16
D gene: TRBD1
J gene: TRBJ1-5
V gene: TRBV28
CDR3 protein: CASSLGAGGGNQPQHF
CDR3 DNA: TGTGCCAGCAGTCTAGGGGCAGGGGGCGGCAATCAGCCCCAGCATTTT

clone size: -
CDR3 length: 14
D gene: -
J gene: TRBJ2-5
V gene: TRBV30
CDR3 protein: CAWRRGGKVETQYF
CDR3 DNA: TGTGCCTGGAGAAGGGGGGGAAAGGTAGAGACCCAGTACTTC

clone size: -
CDR3 length: 15
D gene: TRBD2
J gene: TRBJ2-1
V gene: TRBV6-5
CDR3 protein: CASSYRAGGHNEQFF
CDR3 DNA: TGTGCCAGCAGTTACAGAGCGGGGGGGCATAATGAGCAGTTCTTC

clone size: -
CDR3 length: 13
D gene: TRBD2
J gene: TRBJ2-3
V gene: TRBV29-1
CDR3 protein: CSVAVRGSDTQYF
CDR3 DNA: TGCAGCGTGGCTGTGCGGGGGTCGGATACGCAGTATTTT

clone size: -
CDR3 length: 17
D gene: -
J gene: TRBJ1-2
V gene: TRBV7-6
CDR3 protein: CASSLAGMEGTDYGYTF
CDR3 DNA: TGTGCCAGCAGCTTGGCGGGGATGGAGGGTACTGACTATGGCTACACCTTC

clone size: few
CDR3 length: 15
D gene: TRBD2
J gene: TRBJ2-1
V gene: TRBV4-2
CDR3 protein: CASSQAETSGIPQFF
CDR3 DNA: TGTGCCAGCAGCCAAGCCGAGACTAGCGGGATTCCCCAGTTCTTC

clone size: -
CDR3 length: 14
D gene: TRBD1
J gene: TRBJ1-4
V gene: TRBV9
CDR3 protein: CASSRTGLNEKLFF
CDR3 DNA: TGTGCCAGCAGTAGGACAGGGCTTAATGAAAAACTGTTTTTT

clone size: -
CDR3 length: 17
D gene: TRBD1
J gene: TRBJ1-2
V gene: TRBV7-9
CDR3 protein: CASSFPGQAAGTYGYTF
CDR3 DNA: TGTGCCAGCAGCTTTCCGGGACAGGCCGCAGGGACCTATGGCTACACCTTC

clone size: -
CDR3 length: 14
D gene: TRBD1
J gene: TRBJ1-2
V gene: TRBV6-5
CDR3 protein: CASSPGQAFYGYTF
CDR3 DNA: TGTGCCAGCAGTCCGGGACAGGCTTTCTATGGCTACACCTTC

clone size: once
CDR3 length: 12
D gene: TRBD1
J gene: TRBJ2-2
V gene: TRBV30
CDR3 protein: CAGHRGVGELFF
CDR3 DNA: TGTGCCGGACACAGGGGGGTCGGGGAGCTGTTTTTT

clone size: -
CDR3 length: 15
D gene: TRBD2
J gene: TRBJ2-7
V gene: TRBV7-9
CDR3 protein: CASSATSGSSYEQYF
CDR3 DNA: TGTGCCAGCAGCGCCACTAGCGGGAGCTCCTACGAGCAGTACTTC

clone size: -
CDR3 length: 13
D gene: -
J gene: TRBJ2-1
V gene: TRBV11-3
CDR3 protein: CASNPTGINEQFF
CDR3 DNA: TGTGCCAGCAACCCCACAGGGATCAATGAGCAGTTCTTC

clone size: -
CDR3 length: 15
D gene: -
J gene: TRBJ1-5
V gene: TRBV30
CDR3 protein: CAWSKGIVRNQPQHF
CDR3 DNA: TGTGCCTGGAGTAAGGGGATTGTCCGCAATCAGCCCCAGCATTTT

clone size: -
CDR3 length: 15
D gene: TRBD1
J gene: TRBJ2-2
V gene: TRBV6-5
CDR3 protein: CASSSGQGVGGELFF
CDR3 DNA: TGTGCCAGCAGTTCGGGACAGGGGGTAGGCGGGGAGCTGTTTTTT

clone size: few
CDR3 length: 15
D gene: TRBD1
J gene: TRBJ1-4
V gene: TRBV11-1
CDR3 protein: CASSIRDRGNEKLFF
CDR3 DNA: TGTGCCAGCAGCATCCGGGACAGGGGTAATGAAAAACTGTTTTTT

clone size: -
CDR3 length: 13
D gene: -
J gene: TRBJ2-3
V gene: TRBV25-1
CDR3 protein: CATRPTGLDTQYF
CDR3 DNA: TGTGCCACCCGACCCACAGGATTGGATACGCAGTATTTT

clone size: few
CDR3 length: 14
D gene: -
J gene: TRBJ2-1
V gene: TRBV19
CDR3 protein: CASSRHGSYNEQFF
CDR3 DNA: TGTGCCAGTAGTAGGCATGGCTCCTACAATGAGCAGTTCTTC

clone size: -
CDR3 length: 16
D gene: TRBD1
J gene: TRBJ2-5
V gene: TRBV6-1
CDR3 protein: CASSELWTGGLETQYF
CDR3 DNA: TGTGCCAGCAGTGAATTATGGACAGGGGGCCTAGAGACCCAGTACTTC

clone size: -
CDR3 length: 21
D gene: -
J gene: TRBJ2-3
V gene: TRBV21-1
CDR3 protein: CASSLGTSGRTSIYETDTQYF
CDR3 DNA: TGTGCCAGCAGCTTGGGGACTAGCGGGAGAACGTCTATCTACGAGACAGATACGCAGTATTTT

clone size: -
CDR3 length: 16
D gene: -
J gene: TRBJ2-4
V gene: TRBV19
CDR3 protein: CASSRLIRDSKNIQYF
CDR3 DNA: TGTGCCAGTAGTAGATTAATTCGGGACTCAAAAAACATTCAGTACTTC

clone size: -
CDR3 length: 18
D gene: TRBD2
J gene: TRBJ2-3
V gene: TRBV19
CDR3 protein: CASSPAGTPFTSTDTQYF
CDR3 DNA: TGTGCCAGTAGTCCAGCGGGGACCCCGTTCACCAGCACAGATACGCAGTATTTT

clone size: -
CDR3 length: 16
D gene: -
J gene: TRBJ2-3
V gene: TRBV12-5
CDR3 protein: CASGLVSLGHTDTQYF
CDR3 DNA: TGTGCTAGTGGTTTGGTTTCTCTGGGACACACAGATACGCAGTATTTT

clone size: -
CDR3 length: 16
D gene: -
J gene: TRBJ2-3
V gene: TRBV4-3
CDR3 protein: CASSRRSQGGGDTQYF
CDR3 DNA: TGCGCCAGCAGCCGTCGGTCCCAGGGCGGTGGAGATACGCAGTATTTT

clone size: once
CDR3 length: 14
D gene: -
J gene: TRBJ2-3
V gene: TRBV7-2
CDR3 protein: CASSLDYSTDTQYF
CDR3 DNA: TGTGCCAGCAGCTTAGATTACTCCACAGATACGCAGTATTTT

clone size: once
CDR3 length: 16
D gene: TRBD2
J gene: TRBJ2-3
V gene: TRBV7-2
CDR3 protein: CASRRTSGTSTDTQYF
CDR3 DNA: TGTGCCAGCAGGAGGACTAGCGGGACTAGCACAGATACGCAGTATTTT

clone size: -
CDR3 length: 15
D gene: -
J gene: TRBJ2-6
V gene: TRBV29-1
CDR3 protein: CSVGLLNSGANVLTF
CDR3 DNA: TGCAGCGTTGGCCTACTCAACTCTGGGGCCAACGTCCTGACTTTC

clone size: -
CDR3 length: 12
D gene: -
J gene: TRBJ1-6
V gene: TRBV10-3
CDR3 protein: CAISSTADLLHF
CDR3 DNA: TGTGCCATCAGCTCGACAGCAGATCTCCTCCACTTT

clone size: -
CDR3 length: 12
D gene: -
J gene: TRBJ1-5
V gene: TRBV7-9
CDR3 protein: CASSLGAEPQHF
CDR3 DNA: TGTGCCAGCAGCTTAGGAGCGGAGCCCCAGCATTTT

clone size: -
CDR3 length: 21
D gene: TRBD1
J gene: TRBJ1-3
V gene: TRBV5-1
CDR3 protein: CASSRTPLTTGQLNVGNTIYF
CDR3 DNA: TGCGCCAGCAGCCGGACCCCTCTAACCACGGGACAGTTGAACGTTGGAAACACCATATATTTT

clone size: -
CDR3 length: 12
D gene: -
J gene: TRBJ1-1
V gene: TRBV7-9
CDR3 protein: CASSLVTAEAFF
CDR3 DNA: TGTGCCAGCAGCTTAGTTACAGCCGAAGCTTTCTTT